This TCR beta chain was profiled in a study of cytomegalovirus exposure and HLA in healthy donors. This clone was detected a few times. Antigen: not known. PCR was performed using 60 Vbeta and 13 Jbeta primers. Assay: immunoSEQ multiplex PCR; the TCRdb copy retains only in-frame clones and omits some. In the table there are about 180,000 clones, roughly 79% of which are singletons. Broader study findings: Further analysis, carried out later, found HLA-associated TCR beta chains more clonally expanded than equally common other chains. Sequencing likely generated an artifact that appeared as a cluster of highly shared sequence variants.

Participants comprised healthy donors of bone marrow. In nominal health when sampled, donors likely had unrecorded immune exposures nonetheless. V dropped 10 bases and J dropped 1 base, with 10 bases sitting between them. The CDR3 is 13 residues long. CDR1 is WSHSY, CDR2 SAAADI, per germline. The chain has TRBV10-2 and TRBJ2-2, with no clear D. The sequencing input was PBMCs. The source is a man in his forties in good health and CMV-seropositive. The CDR3 nucleotides read TGCGCCACCAGCCCACAGAACACCGGGGAGCTGTTTTTT. As protein: CATSPQNTGELFF.